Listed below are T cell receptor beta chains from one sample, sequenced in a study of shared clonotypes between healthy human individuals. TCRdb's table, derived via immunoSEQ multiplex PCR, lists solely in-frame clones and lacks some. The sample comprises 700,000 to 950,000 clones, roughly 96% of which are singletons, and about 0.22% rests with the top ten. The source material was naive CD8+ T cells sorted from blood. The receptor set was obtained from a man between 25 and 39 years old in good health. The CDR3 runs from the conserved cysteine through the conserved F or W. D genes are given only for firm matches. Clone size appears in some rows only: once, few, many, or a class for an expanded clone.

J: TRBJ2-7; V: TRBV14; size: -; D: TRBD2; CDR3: CASSHPRHGTRAEQYF; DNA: TGTGCCAGCAGCCACCCGAGACATGGGACTAGAGCCGAGCAGTACTTC
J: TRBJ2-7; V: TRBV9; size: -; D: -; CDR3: CASSVGGSYEQYF; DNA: TGTGCCAGCAGCGTAGGGGGATCCTACGAGCAGTACTTC
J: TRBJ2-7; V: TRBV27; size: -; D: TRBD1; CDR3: CASSPRGGGTGLEQYF; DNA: TGTGCCAGCAGTCCGAGAGGGGGCGGGACAGGTCTCGAGCAGTACTTC
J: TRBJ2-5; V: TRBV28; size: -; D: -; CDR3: CASSFFRGQETQYF; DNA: TGTGCCAGCAGTTTCTTTCGGGGACAAGAGACCCAGTACTTC
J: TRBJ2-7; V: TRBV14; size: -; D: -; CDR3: CASSPNFHEQYF; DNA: TGTGCCAGCAGTCCCAACTTCCACGAGCAGTACTTC
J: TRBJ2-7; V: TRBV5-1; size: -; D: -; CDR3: CASSPTGAYEQYF; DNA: TGCGCCAGCAGCCCGACGGGAGCCTACGAGCAGTACTTC
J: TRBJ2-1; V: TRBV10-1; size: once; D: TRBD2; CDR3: CASSESLAGGLNEQFF; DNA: TGCGCCAGCAGTGAGTCTCTAGCGGGAGGGCTAAATGAGCAGTTCTTC
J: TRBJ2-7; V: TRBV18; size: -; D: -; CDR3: CASSPIDSSYEQYF; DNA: TGTGCCAGCTCACCAATCGACAGCTCCTACGAGCAGTACTTC
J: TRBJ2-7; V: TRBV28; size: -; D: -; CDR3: CASSGTGMTVGEQYF; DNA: TGTGCCAGCAGCGGAACCGGGATGACAGTTGGCGAGCAGTACTTC
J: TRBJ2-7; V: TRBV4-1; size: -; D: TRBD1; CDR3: CASSQLQGWHEQYF; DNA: TGCGCCAGCAGCCAACTACAGGGGTGGCACGAGCAGTACTTC
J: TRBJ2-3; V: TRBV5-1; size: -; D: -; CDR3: CASKRDGFSTDTQYF; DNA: TGCGCCAGCAAAAGGGACGGATTCAGCACAGATACGCAGTATTTT
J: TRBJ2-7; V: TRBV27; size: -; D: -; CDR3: CASSDLRATTYEQYF; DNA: TGTGCCAGCTCCGATCTTCGGGCCACTACCTACGAGCAGTACTTC
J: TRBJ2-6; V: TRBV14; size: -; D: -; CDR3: CASSQEWGRVTHSGANVLTF; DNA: TGTGCCAGCAGCCAAGAGTGGGGCAGAGTTACCCACTCTGGGGCCAACGTCCTGACTTTC
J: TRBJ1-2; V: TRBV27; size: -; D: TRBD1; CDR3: CASSRRDRGNYGYTF; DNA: TGTGCCAGCAGTCGTCGGGACAGAGGGAACTATGGCTACACCTTC
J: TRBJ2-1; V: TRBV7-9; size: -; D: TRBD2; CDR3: CASKSSGAYNEQFF; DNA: TGTGCCAGCAAGTCAAGCGGGGCCTACAATGAGCAGTTCTTC
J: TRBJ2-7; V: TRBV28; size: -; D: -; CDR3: CASKGRPYRVSSYEQYF; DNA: TGTGCCAGCAAGGGTAGACCTTACAGGGTAAGCTCCTACGAGCAGTACTTC
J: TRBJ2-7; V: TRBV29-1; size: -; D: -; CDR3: CSVVPAAQPSYEQYF; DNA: TGCAGCGTTGTACCGGCCGCTCAGCCCTCCTACGAGCAGTACTTC
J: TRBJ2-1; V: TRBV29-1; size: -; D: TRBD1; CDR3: CSGAGTGSSYNEQFF; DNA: TGCAGCGGGGCCGGGACAGGGAGTTCCTACAATGAGCAGTTCTTC
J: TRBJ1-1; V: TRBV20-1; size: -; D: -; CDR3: CSARVIEAFF; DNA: TGCAGTGCTAGGGTAATTGAAGCTTTCTTT
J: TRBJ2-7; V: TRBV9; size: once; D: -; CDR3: CASSVGGSYEQYF; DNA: TGTGCCAGCAGCGTAGGAGGGTCCTACGAGCAGTACTTC
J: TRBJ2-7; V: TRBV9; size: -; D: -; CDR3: CASSPDSSYEQYF; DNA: TGTGCCAGCAGTCCGGACAGCTCCTACGAGCAGTACTTC
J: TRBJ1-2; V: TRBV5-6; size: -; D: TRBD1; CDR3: CASSHPGTGFYGYTF; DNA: TGTGCCAGCAGCCACCCCGGGACAGGGTTCTATGGCTACACCTTC